This TCR beta chain was recorded in a study of early T cells in non-severe SARS-CoV-2 infection (dated by TCRdb to 2020 to 2023). About the investigation overall: TCR sequencing used bulk RNA from unsorted whole blood, so alpha and beta chains could not be paired. Overall study outcomes, separate from this receptor: VDJdb matching was skewed toward anti-spike CD8 responses and likely underestimated virus-specific expansions, missing private and CD4 specificities.

Looking up the germline V gene yields CDR1 LGHNT and CDR2 FRNRAP. The germline ends are 15 bases apart after V is trimmed by 8 bases and J by 1 base. From its cysteine to its phenylalanine, the CDR3 spans 15 amino acids. The entry retains the CDR3 DNA only, 45 bases that are in frame from base 1. This clonotype appeared many times. It has no known antigen specificity. No base quality information exists; no much larger clone differs at one position. Set within a cohort of healthcare workers in London, UK, this nested case-control study involved weekly PCR testing of nasopharyngeal swabs along with blood sampling. Healthcare workers were recruited during the week of the UK lockdown, between 23 and 31 March 2020, and followed weekly for up to about 15 weeks. The method behind the library was 5' RACE. TCRdb names NextSeq 500 as the instrument used. In the TCR library protocol, unique molecular identifiers were attached to individual cDNA molecules to correct for PCR bias and sequencing error. TCR alpha and beta chains were both sequenced, and the abundances of alpha and beta sequences in each sample were closely correlated with each other. Under the source paper's analysis protocol: Decombinator V4 was used to annotate TCR sequences for V gene, J gene and CDR3. TCRs were defined as expanded if a significant change between any two time points was detected under a Poisson model with p below 0.0001. Abundances of TCRs were expressed as counts per million after normalisation to the total number of TCRs sequenced in each sample. MAIT TCRs were defined by TRAV1-2 paired with TRAJ12, TRAJ20 or TRAJ33, and iNKT TCRs by TRAV10 paired with TRAJ18. VDJdb, accessed 1 November 2021, was searched for CMV, EBV and SARS-CoV-2 annotated TCRs, excluding TCRs annotated for multiple antigens. The public reads were reprocessed in TCRdb via fastp at Q25 and MiXCR, keeping in-frame beta chains. Rows with one shared CDR3 protein collapse into an entry with the most common genes and DNA. TCRdb's processing, not the study's, gives the V and J calls here. Within this sample are 55,000 to 75,000 distinct CDR3 sequences, with roughly 8% of them counted one time only. About 3.2% of the sample is taken by the ten largest.

Sequencing used whole blood. The source of this sequence is an adult who was a healthcare worker with PCR-confirmed SARS-CoV-2 infection or an uninfected control (not recorded which). Rearrangement joined TRBV12-5 to TRBJ2-1, with TRBD1 as a weak D call on 6 bases. Here the CDR3 is given as CASSFGTPSYNEQFF. The bases are TGTGCTAGTTCCTTCGGGACACCTTCCTACAATGAGCAGTTCTTC. Reference TRBV12-5 and TRBJ2-1 proteins supply the regions before and after the CDR3; the full variable domain is: DARVTQTPRHKVTEMGQEVTMRCQPILGHNTVFWYRQTMMQGLELLAYFRNRAPLDDSGMPKDRFSAEMPDATLATLKIQPSEPRDSAVYFCASSFGTPSYNEQFFGPGTRLTVL.